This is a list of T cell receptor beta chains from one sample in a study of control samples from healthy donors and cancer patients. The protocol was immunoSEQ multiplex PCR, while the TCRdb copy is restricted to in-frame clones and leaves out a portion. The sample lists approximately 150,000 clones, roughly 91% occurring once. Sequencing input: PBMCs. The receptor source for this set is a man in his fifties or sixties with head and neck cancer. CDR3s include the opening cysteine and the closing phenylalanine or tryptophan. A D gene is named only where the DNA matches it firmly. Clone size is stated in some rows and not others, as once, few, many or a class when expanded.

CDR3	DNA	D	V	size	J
CASHRETGELFF	TGCGCCAGTCACAGGGAGACCGGGGAGCTGTTTTTT	NA	TRBV5-1	NA	TRBJ2-2
CASSPQADTEAFF	TGTGCCAGCAGCCCCCAGGCCGACACTGAAGCTTTCTTT	NA	TRBV11-2	NA	TRBJ1-1
CASSSWGGQLETGELFF	TGTGCCAGCAGCTCCTGGGGGGGACAGTTAGAGACCGGGGAGCTGTTTTTT	NA	TRBV11-2	NA	TRBJ2-2
CSVGARDQPQHF	TGCAGCGTGGGGGCCAGGGATCAGCCCCAGCATTTT	NA	TRBV29-1	once	TRBJ1-5
CAISETPSSYNEQFF	TGTGCCATCAGTGAGACTCCGAGCTCCTACAATGAGCAGTTCTTC	NA	TRBV10-3	NA	TRBJ2-1
CASSPDTGIYGYTF	TGTGCCAGCAGCCCAGACACAGGGATCTATGGCTACACCTTC	NA	TRBV3-1/TRBV3-2	few	TRBJ1-2
CASSFGRAGVGETQYF	TGTGCCAGCAGTTTTGGAAGAGCTGGGGTTGGAGAGACCCAGTACTTC	NA	TRBV28	NA	TRBJ2-5
CASSLLQTLYGYTF	TGTGCCAGCAGCTTACTCCAGACCCTATATGGCTACACCTTC	NA	TRBV11-2	NA	TRBJ1-2
CAWSGGSLGGELFF	TGTGCCTGGAGCGGAGGGTCCCTAGGCGGGGAGCTGTTTTTT	NA	TRBV30	NA	TRBJ2-2
CAATGTGNTEAFF	TGTGCCGCAACCGGGACAGGGAACACTGAAGCTTTCTTT	TRBD1	TRBV10-3	once	TRBJ1-1
CASRTKINSPLHF	TGTGCCAGCAGGACGAAAATCAATTCACCCCTCCACTTT	NA	TRBV27	few	TRBJ1-6
CASRAPSRGGVAFF	TGTGCCAGCAGGGCCCCGTCCCGAGGAGGTGTAGCTTTCTTT	NA	TRBV2	NA	TRBJ1-1
CASTDSYNEQFF	TGTGCCAGCACCGACAGTTACAATGAGCAGTTCTTC	NA	TRBV6-5	NA	TRBJ2-1
CASSLLGTSGGELFF	TGTGCCAGCAGCTTACTAGGGACTAGCGGCGGGGAGCTGTTTTTT	TRBD2	TRBV7-9	NA	TRBJ2-2
CASSFRKKEAFF	TGTGCCAGCAGCTTTCGGAAAAAGGAGGCTTTCTTT	NA	TRBV7-9	NA	TRBJ1-1
CAQRSGSADTQYF	TGTGCCCAAAGGAGCGGGAGTGCAGATACGCAGTATTTT	TRBD2	TRBV2	NA	TRBJ2-3